The TCR beta chain described here comes from a study of shared clonotypes between healthy human individuals. The protocol was immunoSEQ multiplex PCR, while the TCRdb copy is restricted to in-frame clones and leaves out a portion. The data contain some 1,400,000 clones, approximately 96% of them seen just once; the ten biggest clones take up roughly 1.1%. Germline V lookup: CDR1 SQVTM, CDR2 ANQGSEA. The CDR3 extends over 14 amino acids. The V gene lost 1 base and the J gene lost 6 bases, with 15 bases spanning the gap. Division of CD4+ cells produced a CD45RA+ naive subset and a CD45RA-negative memory subset.

The V and J genes are TRBV29-1 and TRBJ1-2; perhaps TRBD1 as D (5 bases). Sequences were obtained from naive CD4+ T cells sorted from blood. This sample's subset: CD45RA+ positively selected. The receptor's source is a man aged 25 to 40 in good health. The CDR3 spells CSVEGEQGLNGYTF. The DNA of the CDR3 is TGCAGCGTTGAAGGGGAGCAGGGACTTAATGGCTACACCTTC.